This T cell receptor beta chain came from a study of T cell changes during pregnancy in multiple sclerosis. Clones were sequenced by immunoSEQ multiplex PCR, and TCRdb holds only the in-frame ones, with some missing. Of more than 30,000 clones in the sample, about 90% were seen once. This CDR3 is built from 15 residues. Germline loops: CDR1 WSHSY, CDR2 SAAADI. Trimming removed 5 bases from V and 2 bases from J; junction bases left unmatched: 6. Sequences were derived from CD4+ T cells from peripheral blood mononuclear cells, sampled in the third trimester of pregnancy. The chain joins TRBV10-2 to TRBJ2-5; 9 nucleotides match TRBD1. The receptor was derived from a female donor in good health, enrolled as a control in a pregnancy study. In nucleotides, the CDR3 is TGCGCCAGCAGTCTTGGGACAGGGATACAAGAGACCCAGTACTTC. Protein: CASSLGTGIQETQYF.